A selection of T cell receptor beta chains follows, all from one sample in a study of breast tumors, draining lymph nodes, adjacent tissues. A single record per CDR3 protein comes from TCRdb applying MiXCR to the multiplex PCR reads. Of about 140,000 distinct CDR3 sequences in the sample, approximately 32% were seen once. The specimen sequenced was axillary lymph node tissue. Receptor source: a female donor with breast cancer. Some clones in this sample may be carry-over from other donors' samples. The CDR3 runs from the conserved cysteine through the conserved F or W. D genes are given only for firm matches. Clone size is not always given. Where it is, it says once, few, many or a class for expanded clones.

-,TRBD2,TRBV20-1,TRBJ2-5,TGCAGTGCTAGGGCGACAGCGGGGAAAGAGACCCAGTACTTC,CSARATAGKETQYF
many,-,TRBV5-1,TRBJ2-1,TGCGCCAGCAGCTTGGCTGAAGGGAGGAGCAATGAGCAGTTCTTC,CASSLAEGRSNEQFF
many,-,TRBV7-7,TRBJ2-5,TGTGCTAGCAGCTTAGCCGGGTTTGAGACCCAGTACTTC,CASSLAGFETQYF
many,-,TRBV7-2,TRBJ2-2,TGTGCCAGCAGCTCAGGGGTCGGGGAGCTGTTTTTT,CASSSGVGELFF
many,-,TRBV5-5,TRBJ1-5,TGTGCCAGCAGCTTCGAGACCACATTTCCCAATCAGCCCCAGCATTTT,CASSFETTFPNQPQHF
-,-,TRBV6-2/TRBV6-3,TRBJ1-6,TGTGCCAGCAGGGCCCCCCCCGGGGGCTTCGATTCACCCCTCCACTTT,CASRAPPGGFDSPLHF
few,-,TRBV28,TRBJ2-6,TGTGCCAGCAGTAAGCACAGCTCTGGGGCCAACGTCCTGACTTTC,CASSKHSSGANVLTF
many,TRBD1,TRBV2,TRBJ1-4,TGTGCCAGCAGTGAGGGACAGGCAACTAATGAAAAACTGTTTTTT,CASSEGQATNEKLFF
-,-,TRBV20-1,TRBJ1-4,TGCAGTTGCCTCGGGACACTTGAAAAACTGTTTTTT,CSCLGTLEKLFF
many,-,TRBV2,TRBJ2-7,TGTGCCAGCAGTGACACAGGGCGAGGATCCGAGCAGTACTTC,CASSDTGRGSEQYF
once,-,TRBV5-1,TRBJ1-5,TGCGCCAGCAGCTTGGCCGAGGGGGGGCAGCCCCAGCATTTT,CASSLAEGGQPQHF
large,-,TRBV13,TRBJ1-2,TGTGCCAGCAGCCCGCCGATTCGGGGAGGCTACACCTTC,CASSPPIRGGYTF
many,-,TRBV6-2/TRBV6-3,TRBJ1-6,TGTGCCAGCAGTTCAAGACAGCCGAATTCACCCCTCCACTTT,CASSSRQPNSPLHF
-,TRBD1,TRBV20-1,TRBJ1-6,TGCAGTGCCACCGGGACAGTGGATTCACCCCTCCACTTT,CSATGTVDSPLHF
many,TRBD1,TRBV6-2/TRBV6-3,TRBJ1-6,TGTGCCAGCAGGCCATCGGGACAGGGACATTCACCCCTCCACTTT,CASRPSGQGHSPLHF
-,-,TRBV5-1,TRBJ1-4,TGCGCCAGCAGCTTGTCGACTAGCGGGTCGGATGATGAAAAACTGTTTTTT,CASSLSTSGSDDEKLFF
few,-,TRBV28,TRBJ1-3,TGTGCCAGCAGTTTTCTGGGGGTCGGAAACACCATATATTTT,CASSFLGVGNTIYF
few,-,TRBV11-3,TRBJ1-1,TGTGCCAGCAGCAAGCAGGCGGACACTGAAGCTTTCTTT,CASSKQADTEAFF
few,TRBD1,TRBV3-1,TRBJ1-6,TGTGCCAGCAGAGGGACAGTCGGGGGTTCACCCCTCCACTTT,CASRGTVGGSPLHF
many,-,TRBV18,TRBJ2-3,TGTGCCAGCTCACGCGGGCGGGATACGCAGTATTTT,CASSRGRDTQYF
many,TRBD2,TRBV7-9,TRBJ2-1,TGTGCCAGCAACCGCGGGCCTAGCGGGGAACAATACACTTCGTCCTTC,CASNRGPSGEQYTSSF
few,TRBD1,TRBV5-1,TRBJ1-1,TGCGCCAGCAGCGATGACAGGGTTAAGACTGAAGCTTTCTTT,CASSDDRVKTEAFF
many,-,TRBV6-5,TRBJ1-2,TGTGCCAGCAGCCCGGGGGAAACCGCTCGGGGCTACACCTTC,CASSPGETARGYTF
many,-,TRBV6-2/TRBV6-3,TRBJ2-5,TGTGCCAGCAGTTCCGCATCGCCAAGGGAAACCCAGTACTTC,CASSSASPRETQYF
-,-,TRBV2,TRBJ1-2,TGTGCCAGCAGGCTGTATGGCTACACCTTC,CASRLYGYTF
many,TRBD2,TRBV12-3/TRBV12-4,TRBJ2-1,TGTGCCAGCAGTTTCTCCACTAGCGGCTGGAGCTCCTACAATGAGCAGTTCTTC,CASSFSTSGWSSYNEQFF
many,-,TRBV5-1,TRBJ2-2,TGCGCCAGCACTCTGGGCCGGACTAACACCGGGGAGCTGTTTTTT,CASTLGRTNTGELFF
many,-,TRBV9,TRBJ1-4,TGTGCCAGCAGCGTAGGCCAGGTACTGAGTAATGAAAAACTGTTTTTT,CASSVGQVLSNEKLFF
-,-,TRBV7-2,TRBJ2-3,TGTGCCAGCAGCTTTAAGGGCACAGATACGCAGTATTTT,CASSFKGTDTQYF
many,-,TRBV28,TRBJ1-3,TGTGCCAGCAGTTCTACTCTGGGCGGTGGAAACACCATATATTTT,CASSSTLGGGNTIYF
-,-,TRBV24-1,TRBJ1-2,TGTGCCACCAGTGATTTGCCCTACTATGGCTACACCTTC,CATSDLPYYGYTF
few,-,TRBV7-8,TRBJ1-1,TGTGCCAGCAGCTTAGTGGGGACGATGAACACTGAAGCTTTCTTT,CASSLVGTMNTEAFF
few,TRBD1,TRBV5-1,TRBJ1-1,TGCGCCAGCAGCCCAACGGGACAGGGGTTAGGTGAAGCTTTCTTT,CASSPTGQGLGEAFF
many,-,TRBV5-1,TRBJ2-5,TGCGCCAGCAGCTCCACCCTGGCCAGTAAAGAGACCCAGTACTTC,CASSSTLASKETQYF
few,-,TRBV20-1,TRBJ1-5,TGCAGTGCTAGAGATCGCAGGGAAACGGACAATCAGCCCCAGCATTTT,CSARDRRETDNQPQHF
few,-,TRBV6-5,TRBJ2-1,TGTGCCAGCAGTCACGGCGGGGAACTTGGCTATGAGCAGTTCTTC,CASSHGGELGYEQFF
many,-,TRBV12-3/TRBV12-4,TRBJ2-1,TGTGCCAGCAGTTATCACGGGGGCAATGAGCAGTTCTTC,CASSYHGGNEQFF
-,-,TRBV5-1,TRBJ1-4,TGCGCCAGCAGCCGGGCCCTTAATGAAAACCTGTTTTTT,CASSRALNENLFF
-,TRBD2,TRBV2,TRBJ2-7,TGTGCCAGCAGTGATAGCGGGGTAAGGGACGAGCAGTACTTC,CASSDSGVRDEQYF
-,TRBD1,TRBV27,TRBJ1-5,TGTGCCAGCAGTATTCGTTCCGGGACAGGCAATCAGCCCCAGCATTTT,CASSIRSGTGNQPQHF
-,-,TRBV29-1,TRBJ1-3,TGCAGCGTTCCTGCAGGGGTCGGAAACACCATATATTTT,CSVPAGVGNTIYF
-,TRBD1,TRBV20-1,TRBJ2-7,TGCAGTGCTAGCCCCAGACAGGGTAACGAGCAGTACTTC,CSASPRQGNEQYF
many,-,TRBV6-2/TRBV6-3,TRBJ2-1,TGTGCCAGCCTCCATAGAGGGGGATACTCCTACAATGAGCAGTTCTTC,CASLHRGGYSYNEQFF
many,-,TRBV18,TRBJ2-3,TGTGCCAGCTCACAGTCAGATACGCAGTATTTT,CASSQSDTQYF
many,-,TRBV29-1,TRBJ1-2,TGCAGCGTTGGGGGGAATGGCTACACCTTC,CSVGGNGYTF
-,-,TRBV9,TRBJ1-1,TGTGCCAGCAGCCCTCGAGTGGTGAACACTGAAGCTTTCTTT,CASSPRVVNTEAFF
many,TRBD1,TRBV30,TRBJ2-7,TGTGCCTGGAGCGGGGACAGGGGGCTTTACGAGCAGTACTTC,CAWSGDRGLYEQYF
-,-,TRBV15,TRBJ2-7,TGTGCCAGCAGCAGAGGGGGGGGATCCTCCTACGAGCAGTACTTC,CASSRGGGSSYEQYF
many,-,TRBV12-5,TRBJ2-3,TGTGCTAGTGGCACTAGCTCGCGCACAGATACGCAGTATTTT,CASGTSSRTDTQYF